These T cell receptor beta chains were read from a single sample in a study of monozygotic twins with inflammatory bowel disease. TCRdb re-called the 5' RACE reads; one entry per CDR3 protein, DNA not given. The table for this sample gives around 410,000 distinct CDR3 sequences. The sample was blood. These receptors all stem from a human donor with ulcerative colitis or Crohn's disease, or a healthy co-twin of an affected twin (not recorded which). Each CDR3 is given with its conserved first and last residue. Fields, in order: V gene, J gene, CDR3 protein.

>TRBV29-1|TRBJ2-7
CSVQLTRNEQYF
>TRBV4-1|TRBJ1-1
CASSQVADGMNTEAFF
>TRBV7-6|TRBJ2-1
CASSHLDGIPRGGQFF
>TRBV6-1|TRBJ1-2
CASSESVRNYGYTF
>TRBV5-1|TRBJ1-1
CASSLDGTGALNRAEAFF
>TRBV3-1|TRBJ1-4
CASSGLDRNEKLFF
>TRBV18|TRBJ1-1
CASSDRGRKAFF
>TRBV27|TRBJ1-1
CASSFAKVSVNTEAFF
>TRBV6-5|TRBJ1-1
CASSFSSLSREEAFF
>TRBV12-3/TRBV12-4|TRBJ1-5
CASSTGGSNQPQHF
>TRBV7-3|TRBJ2-1
CASSLMGGTDNEQFF
>TRBV12-3/TRBV12-4|TRBJ2-7
CASSEDRGRGGKQYF
>TRBV3-1|TRBJ1-1
CASSKYRTSHTEAFF
>TRBV20-1|TRBJ2-7
CSARGARGTSYEQYF
>TRBV5-1|TRBJ2-5
CASSSTGALQETQYF
>TRBV5-1|TRBJ2-1
CASSLARTGGLYNEQFF
>TRBV2|TRBJ2-2
CASGNRDATGELFF
>TRBV7-3|TRBJ2-3
CASSPGTGAYTDTQYF
>TRBV7-9|TRBJ2-5
CASTQRPQETQYF
>TRBV20-1|TRBJ2-5
CSASVLRGPEPETQYF
>TRBV5-1|TRBJ2-2
CASSPAINLQGAVGELFF
>TRBV6-5|TRBJ2-1
CASSTRDHNEQFF
>TRBV28|TRBJ2-1
CASSLAGASYNEQFF
>TRBV20-1|TRBJ1-2
CSARPVNYGYTF
>TRBV20-1|TRBJ2-2
CSARGLAPTGELFF
>TRBV7-2|TRBJ2-3
CASSPPPLEDTQYF
>TRBV5-1|TRBJ2-7
CASSSDLAGRGHEQYF
>TRBV9|TRBJ2-1
CASSARGGFTEQFF
>TRBV24-1|TRBJ2-2
CATSDTPRGGELFF
>TRBV19|TRBJ1-1
CASSGEERSEAFF
>TRBV7-6|TRBJ2-2
CASSPAGGSTGELFF
>TRBV5-1|TRBJ2-2
CASRSAWGGELFF
>TRBV11-2|TRBJ1-5
CASSLGPGKGNQPQHF
>TRBV5-6|TRBJ1-2
CASSLSANIYGYTF
>TRBV4-1|TRBJ1-5
CASSPRLAGGQPQHF
>TRBV18|TRBJ2-5
CASSPLGQGAETQYF
>TRBV6-6|TRBJ2-3
CASMREPDTQYF
>TRBV20-1|TRBJ1-2
CSARDHGGANYGYTF
>TRBV20-1|TRBJ2-5
CSARDSRAPQETQYF
>TRBV18|TRBJ2-7
CASSLAGTSGSVYEQYF
>TRBV5-1|TRBJ1-2
CASSRTADTNYGYTF
>TRBV20-1|TRBJ2-3
CSARGSLIAEYF
>TRBV20-1|TRBJ1-2
CSASRQSFYGYTF
>TRBV7-3|TRBJ2-3
CASSFSGGTSTDTQYF
>TRBV21-1|TRBJ2-3
CASSNGTSSYTDTQYF
>TRBV7-3|TRBJ2-7
CASSGYRNQQGLSYEQYF
>TRBV20-1|TRBJ2-3
CSAPSRDRVSDTQYF
>TRBV27|TRBJ2-2
CASRGRGTGELFF
>TRBV19|TRBJ1-2
CASRWAGSEYYGYTF
>TRBV15|TRBJ1-6
CATSWGQGVSPLHF
>TRBV4-2|TRBJ1-1
CASSRQDSWNTEAFF
>TRBV9|TRBJ1-1
CASSVTLQPDAEAFF
>TRBV29-1|TRBJ1-2
CSVGGDRMPGYTF
>TRBV4-1|TRBJ2-7
CASSQHTGQGLAGPFYEQYF
>TRBV7-2|TRBJ2-7
CASSLADSLYEQYF